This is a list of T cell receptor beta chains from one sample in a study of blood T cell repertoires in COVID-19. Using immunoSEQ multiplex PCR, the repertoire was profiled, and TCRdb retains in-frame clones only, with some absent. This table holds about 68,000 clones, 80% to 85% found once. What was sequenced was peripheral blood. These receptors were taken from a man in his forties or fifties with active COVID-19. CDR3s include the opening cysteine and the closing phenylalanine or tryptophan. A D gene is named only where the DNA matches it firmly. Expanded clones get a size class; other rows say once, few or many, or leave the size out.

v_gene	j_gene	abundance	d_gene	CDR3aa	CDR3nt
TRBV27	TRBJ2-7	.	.	CASSFSGTGTYEQYF	TGTGCCAGCAGTTTTAGCGGGACAGGGACCTACGAGCAGTACTTC
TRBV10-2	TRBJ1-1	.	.	CASSEKGEAFF	TGCGCCAGCAGTGAAAAGGGGGAAGCTTTCTTT
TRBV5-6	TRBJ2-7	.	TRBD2	CASSLPGLAAEQYF	TGTGCCAGCAGCTTGCCGGGACTAGCGGCCGAGCAGTACTTC
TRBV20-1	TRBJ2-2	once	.	CSASFEIGTGELFF	TGCAGTGCTAGTTTTGAAATCGGCACCGGGGAGCTGTTTTTT
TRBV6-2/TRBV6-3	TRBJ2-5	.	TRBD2	CASSHGTSRQETQYF	TGTGCCAGCAGCCACGGGACTAGCCGGCAAGAGACCCAGTACTTC
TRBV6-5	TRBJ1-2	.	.	CASTTGTKRGYTF	TGTGCCAGCACCACAGGGACAAAGAGGGGCTACACCTTC
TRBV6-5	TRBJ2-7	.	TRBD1	CASSRRGQAYYEQYF	TGTGCCAGCAGCCGACGTGGACAGGCCTACTACGAGCAGTACTTC
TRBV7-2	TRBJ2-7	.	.	CASSFVGIGADEQYF	TGTGCCAGCAGCTTTGTCGGGATAGGCGCGGACGAGCAGTACTTC
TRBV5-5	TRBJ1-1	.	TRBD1	CASSQQGSTEAFF	TGTGCCAGCAGCCAACAGGGGAGCACTGAAGCTTTCTTT
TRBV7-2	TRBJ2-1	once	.	CASSPDRSYNEQFF	TGTGCCAGCAGCCCAGACAGGAGCTACAATGAGCAGTTCTTC
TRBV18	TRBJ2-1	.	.	CASSPALENEQFF	TGTGCCAGCTCACCGGCCTTGGAGAATGAGCAGTTCTTC
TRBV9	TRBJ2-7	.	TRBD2	CASTPGGAPYEQYF	TGTGCCAGCACCCCGGGGGGTGCCCCCTACGAGCAGTACTTC
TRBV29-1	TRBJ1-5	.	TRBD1	CSVAIGTGGNQPQHF	TGCAGCGTTGCGATCGGGACAGGGGGCAATCAGCCCCAGCATTTT
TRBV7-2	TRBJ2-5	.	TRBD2	CASSPEVAGTQYF	TGTGCCAGCAGCCCGGAGGTAGCGGGGACCCAGTACTTC
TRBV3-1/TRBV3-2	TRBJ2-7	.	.	CASSLPGVDYEQYF	TGTGCCAGCAGCCTCCCAGGGGTGGACTACGAGCAGTACTTC
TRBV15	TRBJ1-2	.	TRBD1	CATSRGGTGGIYGYTF	TGTGCCACCAGCAGAGGGGGGACAGGGGGAATCTATGGCTACACCTTC
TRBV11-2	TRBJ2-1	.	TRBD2	CASSLDLAGALYNEQFF	TGTGCCAGCAGCTTAGATCTAGCGGGGGCGCTTTACAATGAGCAGTTCTTC
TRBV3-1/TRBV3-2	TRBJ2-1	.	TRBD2	CASSYSHGLVRHEQFF	TGTGCCAGCAGCTACTCCCATGGACTAGTCAGGCATGAGCAGTTCTTC
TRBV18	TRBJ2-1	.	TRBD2	CASSQGLAGPGNEQFF	TGTGCCAGCTCACAGGGGCTAGCGGGCCCCGGGAATGAGCAGTTCTTC
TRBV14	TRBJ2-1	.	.	CASSGLDRLRMQFF	TGTGCCAGCAGCGGACTGGACAGACTCAGGATGCAGTTCTTC
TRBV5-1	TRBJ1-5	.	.	CASSLTGQGQPQHF	TGCGCCAGCAGCTTAACAGGGCAGGGTCAGCCCCAGCATTTT
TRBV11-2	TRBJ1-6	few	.	CASSLDTGRVSSPLHF	TGTGCCAGCAGCTTAGATACAGGGCGGGTTAGTTCACCCCTCCACTTT
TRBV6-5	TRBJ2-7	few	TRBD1	CASTGTDSYEQYF	TGTGCCAGCACTGGGACAGACTCCTACGAGCAGTACTTC
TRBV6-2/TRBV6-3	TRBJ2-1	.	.	CASSLWETNNEQFF	TGTGCCAGCAGTTTGTGGGAGACCAACAATGAGCAGTTCTTC
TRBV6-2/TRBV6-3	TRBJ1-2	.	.	CASSYVAGLKNYGYTF	TGTGCCAGCAGTTACGTGGCCGGACTCAAAAACTATGGCTACACCTTC
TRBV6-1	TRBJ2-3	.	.	CASSEMVARNTDTQYF	TGTGCCAGCAGTGAAATGGTGGCCAGGAACACAGATACGCAGTATTTT
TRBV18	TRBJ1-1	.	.	CASSPPSLKNTEAFF	TGTGCCAGCTCACCACCTAGCCTTAAGAACACTGAAGCTTTCTTT
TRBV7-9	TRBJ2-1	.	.	CASRQASYNEQFF	TGTGCCAGCCGCCAGGCGTCTTACAATGAGCAGTTCTTC
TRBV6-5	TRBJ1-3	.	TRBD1	CASSRGQGGNTIYF	TGTGCCAGCAGCCGCGGACAGGGGGGAAACACCATATATTTT
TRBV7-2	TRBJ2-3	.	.	CASSSRMTDTQYF	TGTGCCAGCAGCTCGAGAATGACAGATACGCAGTATTTT
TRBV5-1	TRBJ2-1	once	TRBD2	CASGAGGTMAEQFF	TGCGCCAGCGGGGCGGGGGGGACCATGGCTGAGCAGTTCTTC
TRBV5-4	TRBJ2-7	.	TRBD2	CASRAGTSNYEQYF	TGTGCCAGCAGGGCCGGGACTAGCAACTACGAGCAGTACTTC
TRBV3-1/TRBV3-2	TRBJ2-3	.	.	CASSLFPPDTQYF	TGTGCCAGCAGCCTCTTCCCTCCAGATACGCAGTATTTT
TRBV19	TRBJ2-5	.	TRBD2	CASSIDSGVLETQYF	TGTGCCAGTAGTATTGATAGCGGGGTCTTAGAGACCCAGTACTTC
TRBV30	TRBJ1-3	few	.	CAWGRNTIYF	TGTGCCTGGGGTAGAAACACCATATATTTT
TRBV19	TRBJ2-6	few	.	CASTWASGANVLTF	TGTGCCAGTACCTGGGCCTCTGGGGCCAACGTCCTGACTTTC
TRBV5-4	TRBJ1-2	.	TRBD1	CASSLSQGAQYTF	TGTGCCAGCAGCTTGAGTCAGGGGGCGCAGTACACCTTC
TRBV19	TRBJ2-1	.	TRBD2	CASSGLADSYNEQFF	TGTGCCAGTAGTGGACTAGCGGACTCCTACAATGAGCAGTTCTTC
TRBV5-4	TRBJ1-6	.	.	CASSPGARENSPLHF	TGTGCCAGCAGCCCAGGAGCCAGGGAAAATTCACCCCTCCACTTT
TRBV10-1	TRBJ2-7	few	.	CASSEDSEAYEQYF	TGCGCCAGCAGTGAGGACAGCGAAGCCTACGAGCAGTACTTC
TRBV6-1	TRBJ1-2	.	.	CASSESHRNYGYTF	TGTGCCAGCAGTGAAAGTCACAGAAACTATGGCTACACCTTC
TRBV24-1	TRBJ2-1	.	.	CATSDKSSYNEQFF	TGTGCCACCAGTGACAAGAGCTCCTACAATGAGCAGTTCTTC
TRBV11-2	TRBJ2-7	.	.	CASSLGRAGRSYEQYF	TGTGCCAGCAGCTTAGGTAGGGCGGGACGGTCCTACGAGCAGTACTTC
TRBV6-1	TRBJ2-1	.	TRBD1	CASSDGTGYNEQFF	TGTGCCAGCAGTGACGGGACAGGGTACAATGAGCAGTTCTTC
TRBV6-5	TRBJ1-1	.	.	CASKPDSLNTEAFF	TGTGCCAGCAAACCCGACAGTTTGAACACTGAAGCTTTCTTT
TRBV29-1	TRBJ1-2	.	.	CSVGGVDGYTF	TGCAGCGTTGGAGGAGTGGATGGCTACACCTTC
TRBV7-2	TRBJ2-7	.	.	CASSPNGPGTYEQYF	TGTGCCAGCAGCCCCAACGGTCCGGGAACCTACGAGCAGTACTTC
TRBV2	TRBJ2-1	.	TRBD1	CASLRDRGRVALDNEQFF	TGTGCCAGCCTCCGGGACAGGGGGAGAGTCGCATTAGACAATGAGCAGTTCTTC
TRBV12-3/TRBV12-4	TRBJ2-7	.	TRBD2	CASSFTSGDEQYF	TGTGCCAGCAGTTTTACTAGCGGGGACGAGCAGTACTTC
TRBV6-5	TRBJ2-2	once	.	CASTITLRQGELFF	TGTGCCAGCACAATTACCCTGAGGCAGGGGGAGCTGTTTTTT
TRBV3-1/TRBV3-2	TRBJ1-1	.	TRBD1	CASKLTGGAGTEAFF	TGTGCCAGCAAATTGACAGGGGGCGCCGGCACTGAAGCTTTCTTT
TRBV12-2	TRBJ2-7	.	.	CASRLSGGDGTSLVEQYF	TGTGCAAGTCGCCTCTCGGGTGGTGACGGGACTAGCTTAGTCGAGCAGTACTTC
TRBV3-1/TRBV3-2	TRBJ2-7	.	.	CASSQTEVGEQYF	TGTGCCAGCAGCCAAACCGAGGTGGGCGAGCAGTACTTC
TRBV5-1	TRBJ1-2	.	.	CASREGPSSNYGYTF	TGCGCCAGCAGGGAGGGGCCGAGTTCGAACTATGGCTACACCTTC
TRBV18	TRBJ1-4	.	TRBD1	CASSPDRDRGTKLFF	TGTGCCAGCTCTCCCGACCGGGACAGGGGCACAAAACTGTTTTTT
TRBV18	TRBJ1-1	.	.	CASSPLGRSNTEAFF	TGTGCCAGCTCACCCTTGGGCAGGTCTAACACTGAAGCTTTCTTT
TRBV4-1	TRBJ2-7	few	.	CASSQVELPDYEQYF	TGCGCCAGCAGCCAAGTCGAACTACCTGACTACGAGCAGTACTTC
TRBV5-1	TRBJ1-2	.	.	CASSLSPQDGYTF	TGCGCCAGCAGCTTGAGCCCACAGGATGGCTACACCTTC
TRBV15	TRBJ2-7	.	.	CATSRGTVAYEQYF	TGTGCCACCAGCAGAGGGACAGTAGCTTACGAGCAGTACTTC
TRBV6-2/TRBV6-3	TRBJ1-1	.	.	CASSYVADTEAFF	TGTGCCAGCAGTTATGTGGCAGACACTGAAGCTTTCTTT